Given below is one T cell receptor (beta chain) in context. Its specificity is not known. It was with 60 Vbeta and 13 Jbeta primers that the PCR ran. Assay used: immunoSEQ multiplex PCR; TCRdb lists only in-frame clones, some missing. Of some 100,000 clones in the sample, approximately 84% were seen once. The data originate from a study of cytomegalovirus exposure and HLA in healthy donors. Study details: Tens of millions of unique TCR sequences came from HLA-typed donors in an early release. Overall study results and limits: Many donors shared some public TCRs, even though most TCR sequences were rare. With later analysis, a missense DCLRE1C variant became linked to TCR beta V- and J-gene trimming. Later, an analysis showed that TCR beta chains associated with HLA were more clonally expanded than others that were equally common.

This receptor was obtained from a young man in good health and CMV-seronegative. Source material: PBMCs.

The CDR3 region is CASSEVLAGGWNEQFF. The CDR3 nucleotides read TGCGCCAGCAGCGAGGTACTAGCGGGAGGTTGGAATGAGCAGTTCTTC. The rearrangement links TRBV5-1 to TRBJ2-1; 12 nucleotides align to TRBD2. V dropped 4 bases and J dropped 7; count of bases not matched to a gene: 9. CDR3 length: 16 residues. Germline V gene lookup returns CDR1 SGHRS and CDR2 YFSETQ.